One sample yielded the 26 T cell receptor beta chains listed below, sequenced in a study of blood T cell repertoires in COVID-19. Some clones are missing from TCRdb's copy, which holds only in-frame ones; the method was immunoSEQ multiplex PCR. Of 400,000 to 500,000 clones listed, 70% to 90% are singletons. Sample: PBMCs or T cells enriched from blood (not recorded which). The receptors derive from a woman younger than 30 who had been exposed to COVID-19.

The chain recombines TRBV12-3 or TRBV12-4 with TRBJ1-2, with D hard to call. This CDR3 has 13 residues. The V end lost 3 bases, the J end lost 4 bases, and 9 bases lay between the germline ends. In nucleotides, the CDR3 is TGTGCCAGCAGTTTCCGGGTTTCCTATGGCTACACCTTC. It codes for CASSFRVSYGYTF.

This clone was seen just once. The chain couples TRBV7-3 to TRBJ2-2; perhaps TRBD2 as D (6 bases). CDR1 and CDR2 (germline): SGHTA, FQGTGA. Between the trimmed V and J ends, which lost 5 bases and 4 bases, there was a span of 17 bases. This CDR3 has 16 residues. CDR3 nucleotide sequence: TGTGCCAGCAGCCCACAGGACTACCGAATCACCGGGGAGCTGTTTTTT. Its translation: CASSPQDYRITGELFF.

V is TRBV4-2 and J is TRBJ1-5, with 8 bases that match TRBD1. V lost 2 bases to trimming and J lost 4 bases; unmatched junction nucleotides: 1. Germline V gives CDR1 LGHNA, CDR2 YNFKEQ. CDR3 length equals 14 residues. CDR3 residues: CASSQQGANQPQHF. CDR3 nucleotide sequence: TGTGCCAGCAGCCAACAGGGGGCAAATCAGCCCCAGCATTTT.

The chain uses TRBV28 and TRBJ1-6; D gene ambiguous. Trimming cost V 7 bases and J 4 bases, with 8 bases left between them. The CDR3 has 13 residues. From germline, CDR1 is MDHEN and CDR2 SYDVKM. This CDR3 is CASKPEYNSPLHF. CDR3 bases: TGTGCCAGCAAACCAGAATATAATTCACCCCTCCACTTT.

This clone appeared a few times. The CDR3 coding sequence is TGTGCCAGCAGACCGGAGGGGGCGCTGGGAGCTTTCTTT. It yields the protein CASRPEGALGAFF. The chain combines TRBV6-5 with TRBJ1-1; 7 nucleotides align to TRBD1. Per the germline V gene, CDR1 is MNHEY and CDR2 is SVGAGI. This CDR3 spans 13 amino acids. V was pared by 6 bases and J by 10 bases, with 11 bases of the junction left unmatched.

The rearrangement uses TRBV29-1 and TRBJ2-7; D is undetermined. There are 12 residues in the CDR3. Trimming pared 4 bases from V and 5 bases from J, leaving 12 bases between. The germline CDR1 and CDR2 sequences are SQVTM and ANQGSEA. The CDR3 DNA reads as TGCAGCGTTGGGCCCAACGTCCACGAGCAGTACTTC. It specifies CSVGPNVHEQYF.

V is TRBV10-3 and J is TRBJ2-1; D unclear. Germline CDR1 ENHRY, CDR2 SYGVKD. Trimming cost V 8 bases and J 9 bases, with 8 bases left between them. The CDR3 runs 10 residues. CDR3 loop: CAIGPLEQFF. The DNA of the CDR3 is TGTGCCATCGGGCCCCTTGAGCAGTTCTTC.

This clone has a handful of counts. The V gene is TRBV28, the J gene TRBJ2-2; 12 bases are shared with TRBD1. The CDR3 runs to 17 residues. V trimming: 5 bases; J trimming: 7 bases; junction bases outside the gene matches: 11. Germline lookup yields CDR1 MDHEN and CDR2 SYDVKM. CDR3 amino acids: CASSIPAGTGGNGELFF. Written as DNA, the CDR3 is TGTGCCAGCAGTATCCCCGCCGGGACAGGGGGCAACGGGGAGCTGTTTTTT.

V is TRBV19 and J is TRBJ1-3, with 7 positions matching TRBD1. CDR1 and CDR2 from the germline V gene are LNHDA and SQIVND (reference sequence). The CDR3 totals 17 residues. V shed 5 bases and J 0 bases; nucleotides not matched to a gene: 10. The CDR3 region is CASSAPGQPNSGNTIYF. For the CDR3, the DNA is TGTGCCAGTAGTGCGCCGGGACAGCCCAACTCTGGAAACACCATATATTTT.

This clone was observed a few times. The rearrangement joins TRBV15 to TRBJ2-7; TRBD2 matches 11 bases. Germline loops: CDR1 LNHNV, CDR2 YYDKDF (reference sequence). This CDR3 has 16 residues. The J segment lost 3 bases and the V segment lost 1 base, leaving 5 bases of the junction unmatched. The CDR3 sequence is CATSRGLAGTYYEQYF. In DNA, the CDR3 is TGTGCCACCAGCAGAGGACTAGCGGGGACCTACTACGAGCAGTACTTC. Together with reference TRBV15 and TRBJ2-7, the CDR3 gives the full variable domain: DAMVIQNPRYQVTQFGKPVTLSCSQTLNHNVMYWYQQKSSQAPKLLFHYYDKDFNNEADTPDNFQSRRPNTSFCFLDIRSPGLGDTAMYLCATSRGLAGTYYEQYFGPGTRLTVT.

The gene calls are TRBV28 and TRBJ1-6, with a weak D call TRBD1 (5 bases). Trimming took 3 bases from V and 7 from J, leaving 13 bases between them. Germline V gives CDR1 MDHEN, CDR2 SYDVKM. The CDR3 totals 15 residues. The CDR3 spells CASSFMKDNNSPLHF. As DNA, the CDR3 is TGTGCCAGCAGTTTTATGAAGGACAACAATTCACCCCTCCACTTT.

The chain links TRBV4-1 to TRBJ2-1; 9 positions match TRBD1. CDR1 MGHRA and CDR2 YSYEKL come from the germline V gene. J was trimmed by 7 bases and V by 1 base; bases with no gene match: 17. The CDR3 runs 19 residues. The CDR3 DNA reads as TGCGCCAGCAGCCAAGTGACAGGGGGAAAAGAAACAAAGAGTAATGAGCAGTTCTTC. Translating it yields CASSQVTGGKETKSNEQFF.

This chain joins TRBV3-1 (or the pseudogene TRBV3-2) and TRBJ2-5, with D perhaps TRBD1 (6 bases). The CDR3 sequence is 14 residues long. Per the germline V gene, CDR1 is LGHDT and CDR2 is YNNKEL (reference sequence). The ends were cut back, 2 bases at V and 2 bases at J, with 9 bases in the middle. Here the CDR3 DNA reads TGTGCCAGCAGCCAACGAGACAGGCAAGAGACCCAGTACTTC. This gives the protein CASSQRDRQETQYF.

As concerns this clone: Other DNA sequences in this sample translate to the same CDR3. This rearrangement joins TRBV2 to TRBJ1-2; 7 bases match TRBD1. The CDR3 length is 13 residues. V was pared by 5 bases and J by 2 bases, with 2 bases of the junction left unmatched. Looked up from germline, CDR1 is SNHLY and CDR2 is FYNNEI. The CDR3 sequence: CASSRDSNYGYTF. The CDR3 DNA is TGTGCCAGCAGTAGGGACAGCAACTATGGCTACACCTTC. The entire variable domain, with the rest obtained from reference TRBV2 and TRBJ1-2, is as follows: EPEVTQTPSHQVTQMGQEVILRCVPISNHLYFYWYRQILGQKVEFLVSFYNNEISEKSEIFDDQFSVERPDGSNFTLKIRSTKLEDSAMYFCASSRDSNYGYTFGSGTRLTVV.

A note on this clone: A much larger clone differs by one base, so this may be a read error. This same CDR3 is encoded by further DNA sequences in the sample. This sequence joins TRBV28 and TRBJ1-1; a weak D match, TRBD1 (6 bases). V was trimmed by 6 bases and J by 1 base, leaving 9 bases between them. The germline gives CDR1 MDHEN, CDR2 SYDVKM. The CDR3 covers 13 residues. CDR3 DNA: TGTGCCAGCAGCTTGGGACAGAACACTGAAGCTTTCTTT. Translating gives CASSLGQNTEAFF. Supplemented by reference TRBV28 and TRBJ1-1, the full variable domain reads DVKVTQSSRYLVKRTGEKVFLECVQDMDHENMFWYRQDPGLGLRLIYFSYDVKMKEKGDIPEGYSVSREKKERFSLILESASTNQTSMYLCASSLGQNTEAFFGQGTRLTVV.

The chain carries TRBV28 and TRBJ1-4; possibly TRBD1 for D (5 bases). The germline V and J ends were trimmed by 5 bases and 2 bases, with 9 bases remaining between them. Germline assignment: CDR1 MDHEN and CDR2 SYDVKM. This CDR3 comprises 14 residues. The CDR3 DNA reads TGTGCCAGCAGTCCAGGGTTCACTAATGAAAAACTGTTTTTT. Translated: CASSPGFTNEKLFF. Combining the CDR3 with reference TRBV28 and TRBJ1-4 gives the whole variable domain DVKVTQSSRYLVKRTGEKVFLECVQDMDHENMFWYRQDPGLGLRLIYFSYDVKMKEKGDIPEGYSVSREKKERFSLILESASTNQTSMYLCASSPGFTNEKLFFGSGTQLSVL.

For the CDR3, the DNA is TGTGCCAGCAGCTTCGACAGGGGGCACACTGAAGCTTTCTTT. It specifies CASSFDRGHTEAFF. The J gene is TRBJ1-1, the V gene TRBV6-5; 10 bases map to TRBD1. With V trimmed by 6 bases and J by 3 bases, 4 bases remained unmatched. The CDR3 spans 14 residues. Germline V CDR1 and CDR2: MNHEY, SVGAGI.

The chain recombines TRBV6-5 with TRBJ2-5; D is unclear. V lost 0 bases to trimming and J lost 5 bases, with 13 bases between them. Germline loops: CDR1 MNHEY, CDR2 SVGAGI. This CDR3 has 15 residues. CDR3 coding DNA: TGTGCCAGCAGTTACTCGATGAGCACGTTGGAGACCCAGTACTTC. It translates to CASSYSMSTLETQYF.

V is TRBV10-3 and J is TRBJ2-3; TRBD1 is a possible D gene (6 bases). Between the trimmed V and J ends, which lost 6 bases and 3 bases, there was a span of 10 bases. This CDR3 has 13 residues. CDR1 ENHRY and CDR2 SYGVKD come from the germline V gene. The DNA of the CDR3 is TGTGCCATCAGCGTTCAGGGGACAGATACGCAGTATTTT. Translated, it gives CAISVQGTDTQYF.

This clone was counted between two and nine times. The chain links TRBV13 to TRBJ2-7, with a possible D match to TRBD1 (6 bases). The CDR3 loop spans 15 amino acids. V lost 3 bases and J lost 5, with 17 bases in between. Per the germline V gene, CDR1 is PRHDT and CDR2 is FYEKMQ (reference sequence). CDR3 nucleotide sequence: TGTGCCAGCAGCTTGGCAGAACTCAGGGGCGACGAGCAGTACTTC. It is translated as CASSLAELRGDEQYF.

The CDR3 sequence is CASSYSTSGHNEQFF. Written as DNA, the CDR3 is TGTGCCAGCAGTTACTCTACTAGCGGCCACAATGAGCAGTTCTTC. This chain uses TRBV6-5 with TRBJ2-1; TRBD2 aligns across 8 bases. The ends lost 0 bases at V and 5 bases at J; junction bases unmatched: 3. Germline V gives CDR1 MNHEY, CDR2 SVGAGI. The CDR3 consists of 15 residues.

V gene TRBV30 combines with J gene TRBJ2-5; D perhaps matches TRBD2 (6 bases). Trimming removed 2 bases at V and 1 base at J, with 14 bases between. Germline V gene lookup returns CDR1 GTSNPN and CDR2 SVGIG (reference sequence). CDR3 length equals 15 residues. This CDR3 is CAWSNWGEGQETQYF. The CDR3 DNA is TGTGCCTGGAGTAACTGGGGGGAAGGCCAAGAGACCCAGTACTTC.

J is TRBJ1-2 and V is TRBV29-1; D is ambiguous. Looked up from germline, CDR1 is SQVTM and CDR2 is ANQGSEA. The CDR3 is 11 amino acids. The V and J ends lost 2 bases and 13 bases respectively, with 14 bases between them. CDR3 residues: CSVELRAEGTF. Here the CDR3 DNA reads TGCAGCGTTGAACTAAGGGCAGAGGGCACCTTC.

J is TRBJ1-4 and V is TRBV10-3; 9 nucleotides match TRBD1. V lost 6 bases, J lost 6 bases, and 8 bases stayed unmatched. This CDR3 is built from 15 residues. CDR1 is ENHRY and CDR2 is SYGVKD in the germline V gene. CDR3 nucleotides: TGTGCCATCAGCAATCCGGGACAGGGAGATGAAAAACTGTTTTTT. It yields the protein CAISNPGQGDEKLFF.

This sequence joins TRBV5-4 and TRBJ2-1, with TRBD2 as a possible D gene (6 bases). This CDR3 has 15 residues. The V and J ends lost 0 bases and 1 base respectively, with 8 bases between them. Germline CDR1 is SGHNT and CDR2 is YYREEE (reference sequence). The CDR3 region is CASSLDGSSYNEQFF. In nucleotides, the CDR3 is TGTGCCAGCAGCTTGGACGGGAGTTCCTACAATGAGCAGTTCTTC.

This clone was detected once. The chain is built from TRBV2 and TRBJ2-1; D perhaps matches TRBD2 (6 bases). Trimming cost V 6 bases and J 5 bases, with 26 bases left between them. The germline V gene encodes CDR1 SNHLY and CDR2 FYNNEI. The CDR3 consists of 18 residues. The CDR3 here is CASRGTHKWPATNNEQFF. DNA for the CDR3: TGTGCCAGCAGGGGGACTCACAAATGGCCCGCCACAAACAATGAGCAGTTCTTC.